This T cell receptor beta chain was captured by sequencing in a study of blood T cell repertoires in COVID-19. Study context: COVID-19 samples from acute and convalescent phases originated in the United States, Italy and Spain. T cells, B-cell-depleted T cells, or PBMCs provided the cDNA or gDNA that served as material.

CDR1 is MNHEY and CDR2 is SVGAGI in the germline V gene. V lost 6 bases, J lost 9 bases, and 14 bases lay in between. This CDR3 has 12 amino acids. Source study methods: Amplification of reference gene primers provided the estimated nucleated cell counts. Data came from immunoSEQ multiplex PCR; TCRdb stores just in-frame clones and leaves some out. D and trimming were read from the DNA, whereas the V and J calls and clone size are those reported in that table. The data hold around 100,000 clones, with 75% to 90% observed a single time. This rearrangement joins TRBV6-5 to TRBJ2-5; unclear D gene. The sample taken for sequencing was peripheral blood. The TCR was taken from an elderly woman with acute or convalescent COVID-19. The CDR3 DNA sequence: TGTGCCAGCAGGACTGACCCCATGGCCCAGTACTTC. Its translation: CASRTDPMAQYF.